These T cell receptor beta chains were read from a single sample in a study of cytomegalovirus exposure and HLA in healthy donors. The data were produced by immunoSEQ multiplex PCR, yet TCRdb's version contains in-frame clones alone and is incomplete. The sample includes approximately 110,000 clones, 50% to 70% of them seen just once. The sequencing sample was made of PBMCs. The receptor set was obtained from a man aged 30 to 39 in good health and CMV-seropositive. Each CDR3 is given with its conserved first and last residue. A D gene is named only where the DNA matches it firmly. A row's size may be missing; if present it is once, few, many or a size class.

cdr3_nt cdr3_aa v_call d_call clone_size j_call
TGTGCCAGCAGCTGGGGCCCATATACGCAGTATTTT CASSWGPYTQYF TRBV7-9 NA few TRBJ2-3
TGTGCCAGCAGCCGAGACAGGCGTGTAACTGAAGCTTTCTTT CASSRDRRVTEAFF TRBV11-2 NA NA TRBJ1-1
TGTGCCAGCAGCGCCCAAGGACAGGGAAGGGAGCAGTACTTC CASSAQGQGREQYF TRBV5-5 TRBD1 few TRBJ2-7
TGTGCCAGCAGTGAAAGGGGGCTAGCGGGGAGGGAGGAGGACAATGAGCAGTTCTTC CASSERGLAGREEDNEQFF TRBV2 TRBD2 few TRBJ2-1
TGTGCCAGCACCGAGGCGAGGAGGCAGCCCCAGCATTTT CASTEARRQPQHF TRBV6-6 NA NA TRBJ1-5
TGTGCCAGCACCAAGACAGGGGATGTCACTGAAGCTTTCTTT CASTKTGDVTEAFF TRBV2 TRBD1 NA TRBJ1-1
TGTGCCAGCAACCCGGGGGTCGGGGAAGATACGCAGTATTTT CASNPGVGEDTQYF TRBV6-5 NA NA TRBJ2-3
TGTGCCAGCAGCTCTGTTTCCTACGAGCAGTACTTC CASSSVSYEQYF TRBV7-9 NA NA TRBJ2-7
TGTGCCAGCAGCCCTCAGGGCTGGGTGCCAGATACGCAGTATTTT CASSPQGWVPDTQYF TRBV5-4 NA few TRBJ2-3
TGTGCCAGCAGCTTGATCCCCCCCGGCACAGATACGCAGTATTTT CASSLIPPGTDTQYF TRBV5-4 NA NA TRBJ2-3
TGTGCCAGCAGCTTGGGGGGCGACTACGAGCAGTACTTC CASSLGGDYEQYF TRBV5-4 NA NA TRBJ2-7
TGTGCCAGCTCACGGGGCAGGGCGGAAGAGCAGTACTTC CASSRGRAEEQYF TRBV18 NA few TRBJ2-7
TGTGCCAGCGGGGCCCCCCTAGGAAGGGAGACCCAGTACTTC CASGAPLGRETQYF TRBV28 NA NA TRBJ2-5
TGCGCCAGCAGCTTTAACCGGGACACTGAAGCTTTCTTT CASSFNRDTEAFF TRBV4-1 NA NA TRBJ1-1
TGCGCCAGCAGGTTTAGCGGGGGTAACAATGAGCAGTTCTTC CASRFSGGNNEQFF TRBV10-2 TRBD2 NA TRBJ2-1
TGTGCCAGCACCGCCGGGACAGGGTGGTCTGAAGCTTTCTTT CASTAGTGWSEAFF TRBV11-2 TRBD1 NA TRBJ1-1
TGTGCCAGCAGTGTTGTCGAACTCGGGACCCAGTACTTC CASSVVELGTQYF TRBV2 NA few TRBJ2-5
TGTGCCATCAGTGAGGGACAACCTTTAAACTATGGCTACACCTTC CAISEGQPLNYGYTF TRBV10-3 NA NA TRBJ1-2
TGTGCCAGCAGCCAAGCCCTAGCGGGGACCGGGGAGCTGTTTTTT CASSQALAGTGELFF TRBV14 TRBD2 NA TRBJ2-2
TGTGCCAGCAGCTTAGATGGCTGGGGGCAGGGAGCTAACTATGGCTACACCTTC CASSLDGWGQGANYGYTF TRBV11-3 NA NA TRBJ1-2
TGTGCCAGCAGCTTGGGAGTCTCTGGGGCCAACGTCCTGACTTTC CASSLGVSGANVLTF TRBV5-6 NA few TRBJ2-6
TGTGCCAGCAGTTACCAGGGGCCCGGACTCTACGAGCAGTACTTC CASSYQGPGLYEQYF TRBV6-5 NA NA TRBJ2-7
TGTGCCAGTTCAGACGGGGAGCTGTTTTTT CASSDGELFF TRBV19 NA NA TRBJ2-2
TGTGCCAGCAGCCCGGACACCGAGACCCAGTACTTC CASSPDTETQYF TRBV7-9 NA NA TRBJ2-5
TGCGCCAGCAGCCCCCGGACAGTGAACACTGAAGCTTTCTTT CASSPRTVNTEAFF TRBV5-1 NA NA TRBJ1-1
TGTGCCAGCGCTCGGCAGGGGGCCGGCTATGGCTACACCTTC CASARQGAGYGYTF TRBV21-1 NA once TRBJ1-2
TGCGCCAGCAGCCGATTAGGGGTGACCGGGGAGCTGTTTTTT CASSRLGVTGELFF TRBV4-1 NA once TRBJ2-2
TGTGCCAGCCTACAGGGGTGGAACGGCTACACCTTC CASLQGWNGYTF TRBV19 TRBD1 few TRBJ1-2
TGTGCCAGCTCACTGGGGCCGAACACTGAAGCTTTCTTT CASSLGPNTEAFF TRBV18 NA NA TRBJ1-1
TGCGCCAGCAGCTTCCCGGGACAGGGGGCCTACGAGCAGTACTTC CASSFPGQGAYEQYF TRBV5-1 TRBD1 once TRBJ2-7
TGTGCCAGCAGCGTAGGGGCGGGGGGGCCAGATGAGCAGTTCTTC CASSVGAGGPDEQFF TRBV9 TRBD2 NA TRBJ2-1
TGTGCCAGCAGCTTGGACAGATCCTACGAGCAGTACTTC CASSLDRSYEQYF TRBV11-3 NA few TRBJ2-7
TGCGCCAGCAGCCTCGGAGCAGGGGTGAACTATGGCTACACCTTC CASSLGAGVNYGYTF TRBV4-1 NA few TRBJ1-2
TGTGCCAGCAGCAATGGACTGAAAAATTCACCCCTCCACTTT CASSNGLKNSPLHF TRBV6-5 NA few TRBJ1-6
TGTGCCAGCAGTTCTCCCGGGACTTCATACGAGCAGTACTTC CASSSPGTSYEQYF TRBV6-5 NA NA TRBJ2-7
TGTGCCAGCAGTGAAGGGACTAGCGCAGAGACCCAGTACTTC CASSEGTSAETQYF TRBV2 TRBD2 NA TRBJ2-5
TGTGCCAGCAGCTCAGGGGGCCGGGAGCAGTACTTC CASSSGGREQYF TRBV7-9 TRBD1 NA TRBJ2-7
TGTGCCAGCAGCTTAGGGGACGGGAGCAGGGATGAGCAGTTCTTC CASSLGDGSRDEQFF TRBV7-9 NA few TRBJ2-1